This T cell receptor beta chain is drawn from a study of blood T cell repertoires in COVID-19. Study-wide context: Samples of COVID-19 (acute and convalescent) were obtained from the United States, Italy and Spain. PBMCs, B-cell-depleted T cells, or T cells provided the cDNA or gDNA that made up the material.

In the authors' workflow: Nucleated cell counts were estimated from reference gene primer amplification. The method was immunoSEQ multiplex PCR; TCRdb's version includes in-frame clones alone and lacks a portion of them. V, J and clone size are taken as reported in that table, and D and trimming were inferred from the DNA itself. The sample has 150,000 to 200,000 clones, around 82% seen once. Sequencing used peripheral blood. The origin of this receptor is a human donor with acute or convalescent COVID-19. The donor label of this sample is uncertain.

The CDR3, as DNA: TGTGCCAGCTCACCTACCAGCGCAGATACGCAGTATTTT. Its translation is CASSPTSADTQYF. This rearrangement joins TRBV18 to TRBJ2-3, with D uncertain. V was shortened by 3 bases and J by 4 bases, with 8 bases between the two germline ends. Germline CDR1 and CDR2: KGHSH and LQKENI. The CDR3 has 13 residues.